These 20 T cell receptor beta chains share one sample of origin, sequenced in a study of graft-versus-host responses after intestinal transplantation. Generated by immunoSEQ multiplex PCR, the TCRdb table keeps only in-frame clones and is missing some. This table has some 62,000 clones, more than 90% appearing once. Their antigens are not known. Specimen: unstimulated CD8+ T cells sorted from spleen or lymph node cells, collected before transplant. Receptors originate from a human donor who was the organ donor for an intestinal transplant.

V is TRBV4-1 and J is TRBJ2-5; 7 bases fit TRBD1. The V gene end was trimmed by 0 bases and the J gene end by 2 bases; junction bases not matched to a gene: 3. The CDR3 sequence is 15 residues long. Germline loops: CDR1 MGHRA, CDR2 YSYEKL. In nucleotides, the CDR3 is TGCGCCAGCAGCCAAGAAAGGGGGCGGCAAGAGACCCAGTACTTC. It specifies CASSQERGRQETQYF.

The chain employs TRBV13 and TRBJ2-7, with D maybe TRBD2 (5 bases). V shed 2 bases and J shed 6 bases, with 17 bases lying between them. This CDR3 spans 15 amino acids. Germline CDR1 reads PRHDT; CDR2 reads FYEKMQ (reference sequence). CDR3 amino acids: CASSLYSRGWGEQYF. CDR3 sequence (DNA): TGTGCCAGCAGCTTATATTCTCGGGGTTGGGGCGAGCAGTACTTC.

The CDR3 reads CASSLELAGGPTGELFF. DNA of the CDR3: TGTGCCAGCAGCTTAGAACTAGCGGGAGGGCCCACCGGGGAGCTGTTTTTT. The chain employs TRBV11-2 and TRBJ2-2; TRBD2 aligns across 13 bases. After removal of 0 bases from V and 4 bases from J, the junction contained 2 bases not matched to a gene. The length of the CDR3 is 17 residues. Germline assignment: CDR1 SGHAT and CDR2 FQNNGV.

This clone was picked up one time. The gene calls are TRBV27 and TRBJ2-7, with D hard to call. The germline gives CDR1 MNHEY, CDR2 SMNVEV (reference sequence). This CDR3 region has 14 residues. Trimming stripped 4 bases from V and 4 bases from J, with 14 bases between. The CDR3 here is CASSSLLRLYEQYF. The CDR3, as DNA: TGTGCCAGCAGTTCCCTACTAAGGTTGTACGAGCAGTACTTC.

The chain carries TRBV4-3 and TRBJ2-7, with TRBD2 matching over 7 bases. Germline V gives CDR1 LGHNA, CDR2 YSLEER. V dropped 0 bases and J dropped 1; count of bases not matched to a gene: 6. The CDR3 is 16 amino acids. The CDR3 is CASSQDRDYRSYEQYF. CDR3 DNA sequence: TGCGCCAGCAGCCAAGATAGGGACTATCGTTCCTACGAGCAGTACTTC.

This clone was observed once. V and J are TRBV27 and TRBJ1-1; 7 bases map to TRBD1. This CDR3 has 14 residues. V gave up 6 bases and J gave up 4 bases; unmatched junction bases: 8. The V gene's germline CDR1 is MNHEY and CDR2 SMNVEV (reference sequence). CDR3 residues: CASRTGFWSTEAFF. CDR3 sequence (DNA): TGTGCCAGCAGGACAGGGTTCTGGAGCACTGAAGCTTTCTTT.

This sequence joins TRBV6-4 and TRBJ2-3, with D perhaps matching TRBD1 (6 bases). Germline CDR1 reads MRHNA; CDR2 reads SNTAGT. The V end was cut by 4 bases, the J end by 3 bases, with 8 bases between. The CDR3 is made up of 13 amino acids. CDR3: CASSVTGTDTQYF. The CDR3 DNA reads as TGTGCCAGCAGTGTTACAGGGACAGATACGCAGTATTTT.

The CDR3 DNA follows: TGTGCCATCGGGAAGGAGGGAAGTGACTCCTACAATGAGCAGTTCTTC. This translates into CAIGKEGSDSYNEQFF. The chain couples TRBV10-3 to TRBJ2-1; TRBD2 is a possible D gene (6 bases). The CDR3 sequence is 16 residues long. Germline assignment: CDR1 ENHRY and CDR2 SYGVKD. Trimming shortened V by 8 bases and J by 0 bases, and 17 bases separated the two germline ends.

The V call is TRBV11-2, the J call TRBJ2-3, with a tentative D call TRBD1 (6 bases). Per the germline V gene, CDR1 is SGHAT and CDR2 is FQNNGV. The CDR3 totals 16 residues. Trimming shortened V by 4 bases and J by 0 bases, and 14 bases separated the two germline ends. CDR3 amino acids: CASSSLLQGSTDTQYF. The CDR3 DNA reads TGTGCCAGCAGCTCCCTACTACAGGGAAGCACAGATACGCAGTATTTT.

The chain employs TRBV11-2 and TRBJ2-7, with D possibly being TRBD2 (5 bases). Germline lookup yields CDR1 SGHAT and CDR2 FQNNGV. This CDR3 comprises 16 residues. V lost 2 bases and J lost 0, with 14 bases in between. In DNA form, the CDR3 reads TGTGCCAGCAGCTTACACCCCGGGGATAGCTCCTACGAGCAGTACTTC. Its translation: CASSLHPGDSSYEQYF.

This clone has a handful of counts. This chain connects TRBV4-1 to TRBJ2-3, with D tentatively TRBD1 (6 bases). Trimming took 2 bases from V and 5 from J, leaving 17 bases between them. This CDR3 is 16 amino acids long. The germline gives CDR1 MGHRA, CDR2 YSYEKL. The CDR3 spells CASSQWWQGIGDTQYF. The CDR3 region has the DNA TGCGCCAGCAGCCAATGGTGGCAGGGGATTGGAGATACGCAGTATTTT.

The chain joins TRBV20-1 to TRBJ2-1; possible D gene TRBD2, 7 bases. The CDR3 has 11 amino acids. The ends were cut back, 7 bases at V and 6 bases at J, with 10 bases in the middle. Per the germline V gene, CDR1 is DFQATT and CDR2 is SNEGSKA (reference sequence). The CDR3: CSGGGRNEQFF. The CDR3 DNA reads TGCAGTGGGGGGGGGCGCAATGAGCAGTTCTTC.

The chain carries TRBV18 and TRBJ2-1; 10 bases map to TRBD1. Germline V gene sequence: CDR1 KGHSH, CDR2 LQKENI. The CDR3 runs 14 residues. J lost 5 bases, V lost 3 bases, and 1 base had no gene match. The CDR3 bases are TGTGCCAGCTCACCCGGGACAGGGGACAATGAGCAGTTCTTC. Encoded protein: CASSPGTGDNEQFF.

The rearrangement joins TRBV4-1 to TRBJ2-2; TRBD2 matches 8 bases. Trimming took 1 base from V and 6 from J; bases not matched to a gene: 1. The CDR3 runs to 14 residues. Germline assignment: CDR1 MGHRA and CDR2 YSYEKL. The CDR3 bases are TGCGCCAGCAGCCAAGTCGGGAGGGCCGGGGAGCTGTTTTTT. Its protein product is CASSQVGRAGELFF.

The genes are TRBV27 and TRBJ2-1, with TRBD2 identical over 9 bases. The germline gives CDR1 MNHEY, CDR2 SMNVEV (reference sequence). The CDR3 covers 15 residues. J was trimmed by 7 bases and V by 6 bases; bases with no gene match: 10. As DNA, the CDR3 is TGTGCCAGCAGCGTAAGCGGGAGGCAGAGGAATGAGCAGTTCTTC. Its protein is CASSVSGRQRNEQFF.

The chain combines TRBV28 with TRBJ2-3; D gene ambiguous. V lost 5 bases to trimming and J lost 2 bases, with 20 bases between them. Looked up from germline, CDR1 is MDHEN and CDR2 is SYDVKM. This CDR3 is built from 17 residues. CDR3 residues: CASSLRVVAANTDTQYF. Written as DNA, the CDR3 is TGTGCCAGCAGTCTTCGGGTGGTGGCAGCGAACACAGATACGCAGTATTTT.

CDR3 protein: CASSLGANLEQYF. CDR3 bases: TGTGCCAGCAGCTTAGGAGCAAATCTCGAGCAGTACTTC. The chain links TRBV11-2 to TRBJ2-7; D not certain. CDR1 and CDR2 from the germline V gene are SGHAT and FQNNGV. The CDR3 extends over 13 amino acids. The V and J ends lost 1 base and 6 bases respectively, with 10 bases between them.

The chain employs TRBV27 and TRBJ2-7; D possibly corresponds to TRBD1 (5 bases). The germline gives CDR1 MNHEY, CDR2 SMNVEV (reference sequence). CDR3 length: 13 residues. V gave up 5 bases and J gave up 2 bases, with 10 bases separating them. The CDR3 DNA reads TGTGCCAGCAGTATCAGGGTCCCCTACGAGCAGTACTTC. The encoded protein is CASSIRVPYEQYF.

The chain joins TRBV23-1 to TRBJ1-4; D not resolved. Being an ORF, TRBV23-1 has a function that is uncertain. CDR3 length: 14 residues. The V end lost 10 bases, the J end lost 2 bases, and 14 bases lay between the germline ends. For the CDR3, the DNA is TGCGCCATCGTAAATCAGATTACTAATGAAAAACTGTTTTTT. Its protein is CAIVNQITNEKLFF.

The V and J genes are TRBV13 and TRBJ2-7, with 8 bases lining up with TRBD1. Germline trimming cut 0 bases from V and 5 bases from J; bases unmatched to any gene: 9. The CDR3 consists of 16 residues. From germline, CDR1 is PRHDT and CDR2 FYEKMQ (reference sequence). CDR3 residues: CASSLGGGRGLDEQYF. DNA of the CDR3: TGTGCCAGCAGCTTAGGCGGGGGCAGGGGGCTTGACGAGCAGTACTTC.